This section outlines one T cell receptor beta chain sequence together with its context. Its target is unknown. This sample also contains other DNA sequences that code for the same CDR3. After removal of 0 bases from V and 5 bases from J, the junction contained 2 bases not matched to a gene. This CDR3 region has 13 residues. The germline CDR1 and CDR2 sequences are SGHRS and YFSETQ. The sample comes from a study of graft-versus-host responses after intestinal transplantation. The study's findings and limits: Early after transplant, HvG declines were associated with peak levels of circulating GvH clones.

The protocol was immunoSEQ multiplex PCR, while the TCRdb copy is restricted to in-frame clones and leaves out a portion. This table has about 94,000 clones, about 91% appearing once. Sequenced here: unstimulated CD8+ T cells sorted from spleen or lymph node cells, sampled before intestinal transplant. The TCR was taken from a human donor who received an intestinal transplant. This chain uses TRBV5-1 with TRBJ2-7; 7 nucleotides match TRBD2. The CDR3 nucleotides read TGCGCCAGCAGCTTGGGCGGGGGAAACGAGCAGTACTTC. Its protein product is CASSLGGGNEQYF.